Reported below is one T cell receptor beta chain. Its specificity is not known. The sample comes from a study of shared clonotypes between healthy human individuals. General study results and limits: Relative to clonotypes present in all four donors, those not shared had lower generation probabilities.

Deep-level settings were used for running the assay. Over several immunoSEQ plates, each subset's genomic DNA was distributed in even portions. The DNA input per sorted-subset replicate PCR was about 0.2 ug, corresponding to 25,000 to 35,000 T cell genomes. The assay was immunoSEQ multiplex PCR, and TCRdb's table has in-frame clones only and misses some. Of roughly 1 million clones listed, about 80% were seen once; the top ten hold approximately 0.56%. Germline V gene sequence: CDR1 SGHTA, CDR2 FQGTGA. The germline V and J ends were trimmed by 7 bases and 5 bases, with 15 bases remaining between them. This CDR3 region has 14 residues.

What was sequenced was memory CD4+ T cells from PBMCs. As for subset: CD45RA-negative fraction. The chain uses TRBV7-3 and TRBJ2-1; TRBD1 might be the D (5 bases). The sequence derives from a man younger than 30 in good health. Some clones in this sample may be carry-over from other donors' samples. DNA of the CDR3: TGTGCCAGCAACGATGGCCGGACACACAATGAGCAGTTCTTC. Protein sequence: CASNDGRTHNEQFF.